This T cell receptor (beta chain) was identified in a study of blood T cell repertoires in COVID-19. Study summary: The United States, Italy and Spain provided the acute and convalescent COVID-19 samples.

Only a few counts were recorded for this clone. Only in-frame clones appear in the TCRdb table, and some are missing; sequencing was by immunoSEQ multiplex PCR. The sample holds fewer than 300,000 clones, roughly 85% seen once. Material: peripheral blood. This sequence was found in a woman under 30 with acute or convalescent COVID-19.

The chain's CDR3 is CATHLGESYGYTF. CDR3 nucleotide sequence: TGTGCCACACACTTAGGGGAAAGCTATGGCTACACCTTC. The rearrangement uses TRBV10-3 and TRBJ1-2, with a tentative D call TRBD1 (5 bases). In germline, CDR1 is ENHRY, CDR2 SYGVKD. V was pared by 10 bases and J by 4 bases, with 16 bases between. The CDR3 loop spans 13 amino acids.